These T cell receptor beta chains were read from a single sample in a study of cytomegalovirus exposure and HLA in healthy donors. TCRdb's table, derived via immunoSEQ multiplex PCR, lists solely in-frame clones and lacks some. Among approximately 140,000 clones listed, 70% to 80% were seen once. The source material was PBMCs. All receptors derive from a man between 18 and 35 years old in good health and CMV-seronegative. Both conserved end residues are part of each CDR3. D genes are given only for firm matches. Some rows have no size entry. The others give once, few or many, or a class for an expanded clone.

>-|TRBV6-4|TRBJ2-2|14|-
CASSAQGYTGELFF
TGTGCCAGCAGTGCCCAGGGGTACACCGGGGAGCTGTTTTTT
>TRBD2|TRBV11-1|TRBJ2-1|17|-
CASSLDYSGRADNEQFF
TGTGCCAGCAGCTTGGATTATAGCGGGAGGGCCGACAATGAGCAGTTCTTC
>TRBD1|TRBV29-1|TRBJ1-1|12|-
CSADRANTEAFF
TGCAGCGCTGACAGGGCGAACACTGAAGCTTTCTTT
>TRBD1|TRBV27|TRBJ1-2|17|once
CASSLSSPGQGPLGYTF
TGTGCCAGCAGTTTATCGTCTCCGGGACAGGGTCCCCTTGGCTACACCTTC
>-|TRBV7-3|TRBJ1-5|16|-
CASSLEQINSNQPQHF
TGTGCCAGCAGCTTAGAACAGATTAATAGCAATCAGCCCCAGCATTTT
>TRBD1|TRBV15|TRBJ1-4|15|-
CATSSGGQGNEKLFF
TGTGCCACCAGCAGCGGGGGACAGGGTAATGAAAAACTGTTTTTT
>TRBD1|TRBV30|TRBJ1-5|16|-
CAWSPSPGGLDQPQHF
TGTGCCTGGAGTCCCTCTCCAGGGGGCCTGGACCAGCCCCAGCATTTT
>TRBD1|TRBV5-8|TRBJ1-5|17|-
CASRTGNPSAGNQPQHF
TGTGCCAGCAGGACAGGGAACCCTTCGGCGGGCAATCAGCCCCAGCATTTT
>-|TRBV2|TRBJ2-7|15|-
CASSEVRTNTYEQYF
TGTGCCAGCAGTGAAGTAAGGACAAACACCTACGAGCAGTACTTC
>-|TRBV27|TRBJ2-7|13|-
CASLGAPTGEQYF
TGTGCCAGCCTGGGGGCACCAACGGGCGAGCAGTACTTC
>TRBD1|TRBV5-6|TRBJ2-5|14|-
CASSLGQGAETQYF
TGTGCCAGCAGCTTGGGGCAGGGGGCAGAGACCCAGTACTTC
>TRBD1|TRBV6-1|TRBJ1-5|15|-
CASNRQGRANQPQHF
TGTGCCAGCAATCGACAGGGACGAGCGAATCAGCCCCAGCATTTT
>TRBD2|TRBV6-5|TRBJ2-7|15|-
CASTPRREGSYEQYF
TGTGCCAGCACCCCGAGGCGGGAGGGCTCCTACGAGCAGTACTTC
>TRBD1|TRBV28|TRBJ1-1|16|-
CASSSWTGLMNTEAFF
TGTGCCAGCAGTTCCTGGACAGGTCTTATGAACACTGAAGCTTTCTTT
>-|TRBV6-1|TRBJ1-6|15|-
CASSEEAGDRSPLHF
TGTGCCAGCAGTGAAGAGGCAGGGGATCGTTCACCCCTCCACTTT
>TRBD1|TRBV4-2|TRBJ1-6|20|-
CASSQDYGTGGRSGKPPLHF
TGTGCCAGCAGCCAAGATTACGGGACAGGGGGCCGTAGTGGGAAGCCACCCCTCCACTTT
>TRBD1|TRBV27|TRBJ2-2|15|-
CASSLWTGATGELFF
TGTGCCAGCAGTTTATGGACAGGGGCCACCGGGGAGCTGTTTTTT
>TRBD1|TRBV11-2|TRBJ1-4|19|-
CASRPRPGQTDATNEKLFF
TGTGCCAGCAGGCCAAGACCGGGACAGACAGACGCAACTAATGAAAAACTGTTTTTT
>-|TRBV4-2|TRBJ1-5|16|few
CASSQGSNRVNQPQHF
TGTGCCAGCAGCCAAGGTTCCAACAGGGTCAATCAGCCCCAGCATTTT
>-|TRBV9|TRBJ1-1|15|-
CASSAERSGIAEAFF
TGTGCCAGCAGCGCCGAGCGCTCGGGTATCGCTGAAGCTTTCTTT
>-|TRBV30|TRBJ1-1|8|-
CAWTGAFF
TGTGCCTGGACGGGGGCTTTCTTT
>-|TRBV14|TRBJ2-7|15|-
CASSQDSGTAYEQYF
TGTGCCAGCAGCCAAGATAGCGGGACAGCCTACGAGCAGTACTTC
>-|TRBV4-1|TRBJ1-5|20|-
CASSQALGSRAGWSNQPQHF
TGCGCCAGCAGCCAGGCCCTTGGGTCGAGGGCCGGTTGGAGCAATCAGCCCCAGCATTTT
>TRBD1|TRBV13|TRBJ1-6|15|-
CASSFSRQGNSPLHF
TGTGCCAGCAGCTTCTCAAGACAGGGTAATTCACCCCTCCACTTT
>-|TRBV29-1|TRBJ1-4|15|-
CSVTYPQALNEKLFF
TGCAGCGTGACCTACCCCCAGGCCCTTAATGAAAAACTGTTTTTT
>-|TRBV28|TRBJ2-3|16|-
CASSPPGGRQADTQYF
TGTGCCAGCAGCCCCCCCGGCGGGAGACAGGCAGATACGCAGTATTTT
>-|TRBV10-1|TRBJ2-3|15|once
CASSESGPREDTQYF
TGCGCCAGCAGTGAGTCAGGGCCCCGGGAAGATACGCAGTACTTT
>-|TRBV28|TRBJ2-2|15|few
CASSLSDSYTGELFF
TGTGCCAGCAGTTTATCGGACAGCTACACCGGGGAGCTGTTTTTT